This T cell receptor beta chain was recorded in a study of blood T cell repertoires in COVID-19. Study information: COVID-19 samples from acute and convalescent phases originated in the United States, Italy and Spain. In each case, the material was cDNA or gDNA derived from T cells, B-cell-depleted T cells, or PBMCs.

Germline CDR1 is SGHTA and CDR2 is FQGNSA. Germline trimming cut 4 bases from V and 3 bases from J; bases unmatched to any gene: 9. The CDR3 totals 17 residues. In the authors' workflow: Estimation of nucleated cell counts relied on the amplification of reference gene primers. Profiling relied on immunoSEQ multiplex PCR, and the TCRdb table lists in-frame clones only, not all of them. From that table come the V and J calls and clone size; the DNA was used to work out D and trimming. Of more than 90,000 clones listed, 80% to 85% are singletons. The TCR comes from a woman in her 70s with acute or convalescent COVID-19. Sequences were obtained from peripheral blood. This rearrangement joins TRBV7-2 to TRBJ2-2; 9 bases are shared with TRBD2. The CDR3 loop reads CASSSFALAGYTGELFF. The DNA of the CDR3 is TGTGCCAGCAGCTCATTCGCGCTAGCGGGATACACCGGGGAGCTGTTTTTT.